The 14 T cell receptor beta chains listed next were all sequenced from one sample in a study of blood T cell repertoires in COVID-19. Sequenced by immunoSEQ multiplex PCR; TCRdb stores in-frame clones only, minus some. Of roughly 160,000 clones listed, 82% are singletons. The material sequenced was PBMCs or T cells enriched from blood (not recorded which). Receptors originate from a man aged 60-69 years who had recovered from COVID-19.

The rearrangement uses TRBV6-5 and TRBJ1-5, with 11 bases lining up with TRBD1. The CDR3 is 13 amino acids. V shed 10 bases and J 5 bases; nucleotides not matched to a gene: 4. Germline V gene sequence: CDR1 MNHEY, CDR2 SVGAGI. CDR3 region: CAIRDRGDQPQHF. CDR3 nucleotide sequence: TGTGCCATAAGGGACAGGGGGGATCAGCCCCAGCATTTT.

The chain links TRBV29-1 to TRBJ1-1; 9 nucleotides agree with TRBD1. Per germline, CDR1 SQVTM and CDR2 ANQGSEA. Losses at the gene ends were 4 bases for V and 7 bases for J; bases not matched to a gene: 4. The CDR3 has 12 residues. The CDR3 here is CSVAPGQGEAFF. The CDR3, as DNA: TGCAGCGTTGCTCCGGGACAGGGTGAAGCTTTCTTT.

V is TRBV2 and J is TRBJ1-5; a weak D match, TRBD1 (5 bases). The CDR3 totals 14 residues. Trimming shortened V by 3 bases and J by 7 bases, and 13 bases separated the two germline ends. Germline loops: CDR1 SNHLY, CDR2 FYNNEI. CDR3 residues: CASSEGRGQQPQHF. CDR3 bases: TGTGCCAGCAGTGAGGGGAGGGGTCAGCAGCCCCAGCATTTT. Variable domain in full (rest from reference TRBV2 and TRBJ1-5): EPEVTQTPSHQVTQMGQEVILRCVPISNHLYFYWYRQILGQKVEFLVSFYNNEISEKSEIFDDQFSVERPDGSNFTLKIRSTKLEDSAMYFCASSEGRGQQPQHFGDGTRLSIL.

CDR3 coding DNA: TGTGCCAGCAGCTTAAACCGGGTAACGAACACCGGGGAGCTGTTTTTT. Protein product: CASSLNRVTNTGELFF. V and J are TRBV11-3 and TRBJ2-2; D unresolved. Looked up from germline, CDR1 is SGHNT and CDR2 is YENEEA. The CDR3 spans 16 residues. V was clipped by 2 bases and J by 0 bases, with 10 bases between them. The full variable domain, in which reference TRBV11-3 and TRBJ2-2 provide the parts outside the CDR3, is EAGVVQSPRYKIIEKKQPVAFWCNPISGHNTLYWYLQNLGQGPELLIRYENEEAVDDSQLPKDRFSAERLKGVDSTLKIQPAELGDSAVYLCASSLNRVTNTGELFFGEGSRLTVL.

This sequence joins TRBV19 and TRBJ2-7; 9 bases align to TRBD1. This CDR3 is 15 amino acids long. The germline V gene has CDR1 LNHDA and CDR2 SQIVND (reference sequence). V lost 5 bases to trimming and J lost 5 bases; unmatched junction nucleotides: 10. In DNA, the CDR3 is TGTGCCAGTAGTGTAATCCGACAGGGGGTAGACGAGCAGTACTTC. Protein: CASSVIRQGVDEQYF.

There are a few counts of this clone. The gene calls are TRBV2 and TRBJ1-2, with D perhaps matching TRBD1 (5 bases). Trimming left V 9 bases short and J 2 bases short, with 16 bases between. This CDR3 is built from 14 residues. CDR1 and CDR2 from the germline V gene are SNHLY and FYNNEI. The CDR3 nucleotides read TGTGCCAGTAGGACACCTGGGGGGAACTATGGCTACACCTTC. Its translation: CASRTPGGNYGYTF.

The chain recombines TRBV4-2 with TRBJ2-6; 11 nucleotides align to TRBD1. From germline, CDR1 is LGHNA and CDR2 YNFKEQ. The CDR3 is 18 amino acids. With V trimmed by 2 bases and J by 2 bases, 5 bases remained unmatched. DNA for the CDR3: TGTGCCAGCAGCCAATTGGGACAGGGGGTGGCTGGGGCCAACGTCCTGACTTTC. This sequence encodes CASSQLGQGVAGANVLTF.

The chain links TRBV19 to TRBJ1-5; D is undetermined. This CDR3 comprises 12 residues. The V gene lost 6 bases and the J gene lost 4 bases, with 7 bases spanning the gap. Per the germline V gene, CDR1 is LNHDA and CDR2 is SQIVND (reference sequence). Written as DNA, the CDR3 is TGTGCCAGTAGGCAGTATAATCAGCCCCAGCATTTT. Its translation: CASRQYNQPQHF.

The chain employs TRBV21-1 and TRBJ2-1; the listed D gene, TRBD1, was not tested against the DNA. TRBV21-1 is a documented pseudogene. CDR3 size: 14 residues. CDR3 bases: TGTGCCATTGTCACCAGGGGGAGGTACAATGAGCAGTTCTTC. It codes for CAIVTRGRYNEQFF.

V is TRBV3-1 (or the pseudogene TRBV3-2) and J is TRBJ2-2; 10 nucleotides line up with TRBD1. The CDR3 spans 15 residues. Per the germline V gene, CDR1 is LGHDT and CDR2 is YNNKEL (reference sequence). V was pared by 3 bases and J by 6 bases, with 4 bases of the junction left unmatched. The CDR3, as DNA: TGTGCCAGCAGCCAGAGACAGGGGGCTGCCGGGGAGCTGTTTTTT. Its translation: CASSQRQGAAGELFF.

The chain joins TRBV24-1 to TRBJ2-6; D uncertain. Trimming shortened V by 5 bases and J by 3 bases, and 7 bases separated the two germline ends. CDR3 length equals 14 residues. CDR1 KGHDR and CDR2 SFDVKD come from the germline V gene. This CDR3 reads CATSGRGGANVLTF. The CDR3 coding sequence is TGTGCCACCAGTGGTCGAGGTGGGGCCAACGTCCTGACTTTC.

The rearrangement joins TRBV24-1 to TRBJ1-5; TRBD1 is a possible D gene (5 bases). The length of the CDR3 is 17 residues. Germline CDR1 KGHDR, CDR2 SFDVKD. Trimming removed 3 bases from V and 1 base from J, with 15 bases in between. The CDR3 coding sequence is TGTGCCACCAGTGATCCAGCGCTTGGGGGGAGCAATCAGCCCCAGCATTTT. Its protein is CATSDPALGGSNQPQHF.

This chain joins TRBV5-1 and TRBJ1-3; 10 bases line up with TRBD1. After removal of 0 bases from V and 4 bases from J, the junction contained 4 bases not matched to a gene. The CDR3 length is 16 residues. CDR1 and CDR2 (germline): SGHRS, YFSETQ. CDR3: CASSLVGQGRGNTIYF. The CDR3 DNA sequence: TGCGCCAGCAGCTTGGTGGGACAGGGGAGAGGAAACACCATATATTTT.

The chain couples TRBV4-1 to TRBJ1-2; D is perhaps TRBD1 (5 bases). This CDR3 region has 14 residues. Germline V gives CDR1 MGHRA, CDR2 YSYEKL. Trimming took 0 bases from V and 2 from J, leaving 7 bases between them. The CDR3 region has the DNA TGCGCCAGCAGCCAAGACCCAGGGAACTATGGCTACACCTTC. The encoded protein is CASSQDPGNYGYTF.